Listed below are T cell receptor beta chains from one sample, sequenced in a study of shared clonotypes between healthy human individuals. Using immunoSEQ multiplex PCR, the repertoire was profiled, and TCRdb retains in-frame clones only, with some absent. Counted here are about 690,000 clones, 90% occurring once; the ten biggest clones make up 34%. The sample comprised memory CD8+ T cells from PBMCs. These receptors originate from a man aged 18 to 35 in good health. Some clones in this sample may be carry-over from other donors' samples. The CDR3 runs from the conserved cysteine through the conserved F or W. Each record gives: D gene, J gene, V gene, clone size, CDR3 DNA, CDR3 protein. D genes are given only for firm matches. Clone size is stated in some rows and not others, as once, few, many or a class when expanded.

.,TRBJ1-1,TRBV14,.,TGTGCCAGCAGCCAAGAAGGGGAGGGAACGAACACTGAAGCTTTCTTT,CASSQEGEGTNTEAFF
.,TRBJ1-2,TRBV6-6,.,TGTGCCAGCAGCTATTTTACCGGGACAATCTATGGCTACACCTTC,CASSYFTGTIYGYTF
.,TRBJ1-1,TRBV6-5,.,TGTGCCAGCAGTTGGGACCTAAACACTGAAGCTTTCTTT,CASSWDLNTEAFF
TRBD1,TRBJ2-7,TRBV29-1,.,TGCAGCGTTGAGATGACAGGGGGTTTCGAGCAGTACTTC,CSVEMTGGFEQYF
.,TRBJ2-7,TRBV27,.,TGTGCCAGCAGTTTTAGGCCCCAGTATCCCCGCTCCTACGAGCAGTACTTC,CASSFRPQYPRSYEQYF
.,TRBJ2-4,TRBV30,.,TGTGCCTGGAGCCCAACAGCCGGTAGACTAAACATTCAGTACTTC,CAWSPTAGRLNIQYF
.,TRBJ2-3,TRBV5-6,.,TGTGCCAGCAGCCTAAAGGCCAGGGAGACCACAGATACGCAGTATTTT,CASSLKARETTDTQYF
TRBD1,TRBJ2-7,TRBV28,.,TGTGCCAGCTACAGGACAGGGCTCTCCTACGAGCAGTACTTC,CASYRTGLSYEQYF
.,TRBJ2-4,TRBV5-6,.,TGTGCCAGCAGCCCCGGAGCAGGGTGGAACATTCAGTACTTC,CASSPGAGWNIQYF
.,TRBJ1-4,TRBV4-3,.,TGCGCCAGCAGCCCCTCGGGCTCTGCTATTTCGTATGAAAAACTGTTTTTT,CASSPSGSAISYEKLFF
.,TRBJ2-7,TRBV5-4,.,TGTGCCAGCAGCTTGGAAGGGGCCCCGGGCCACGAGCAGTACTTC,CASSLEGAPGHEQYF
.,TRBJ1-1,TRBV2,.,TGTGCCGGCCCGGGCGAGGGAGGGACTGAAGCTTTCTTT,CAGPGEGGTEAFF
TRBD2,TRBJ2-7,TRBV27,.,TGTGCCAGCAGTCCCCTAGCGGGAAGTCGGGACGAGCAGTACTTC,CASSPLAGSRDEQYF
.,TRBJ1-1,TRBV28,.,TGTGCCAGCAGTTTCAAAGGGTTCACGGTGAACACTGAAGCTTTCTTT,CASSFKGFTVNTEAFF
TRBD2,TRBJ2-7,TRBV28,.,TGTGCCAGCAGTCCGCGGCGACTAGCGGGAGCCTACGAGCAGTACTTC,CASSPRRLAGAYEQYF
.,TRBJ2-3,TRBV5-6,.,TGTGCCAGCAGCCCCCCGGGGGAGGGCACAGATACGCAGTATTTT,CASSPPGEGTDTQYF
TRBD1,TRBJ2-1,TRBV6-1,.,TGTGCCAGCAGTGCCCGACAGGGGGGCTACAATGAGCAGTTCTTC,CASSARQGGYNEQFF
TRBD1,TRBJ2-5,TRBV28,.,TGTGCCAGCAGTTACAGGGGGCTTCGGAAGACCCAGTACTTC,CASSYRGLRKTQYF
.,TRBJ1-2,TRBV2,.,TGTGCCAGCAGTGAAGACGTTGGGGCCTATGGCTACACCTTC,CASSEDVGAYGYTF
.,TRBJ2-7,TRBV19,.,TGTGCCAGTACCGGTGCTGGGTCCTACGAGCAGTACTTC,CASTGAGSYEQYF
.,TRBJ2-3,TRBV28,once,TGTGCCAGCAGTCGTAACGGTTTAGCAGGTTGGACAGATACGCAGTATTTT,CASSRNGLAGWTDTQYF
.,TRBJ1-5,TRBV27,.,TGTGCCAGCAGTTTATATTTGTCAGACAATCAGCCCCAGCATTTT,CASSLYLSDNQPQHF
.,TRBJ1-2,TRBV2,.,TGTGCCAGCAGTGAAGGGCATCTCGCTAACTATGGCTACACCTTC,CASSEGHLANYGYTF
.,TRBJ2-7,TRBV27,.,TGTGCCAGCAGTAGCCAACAGGGGAGGGGCGAGCAGTACTTC,CASSSQQGRGEQYF
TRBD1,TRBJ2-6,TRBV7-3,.,TGTGCCAGCAGCTTAAGGGACAGGGGATCACCTGGGGCCAACGTCCTGACTTTC,CASSLRDRGSPGANVLTF
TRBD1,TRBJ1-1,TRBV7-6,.,TGTGCCAGCAGCCTTCGAGCCCAGGGGGCCCGGTGGGACACTGAAGCTTTCTTT,CASSLRAQGARWDTEAFF
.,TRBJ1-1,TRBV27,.,TGTGCCAGCAGTTTATGGGAGAACACTGAAGCTTTCTTT,CASSLWENTEAFF
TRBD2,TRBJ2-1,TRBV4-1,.,TGCGCCAGCAGCCCATCGACTAGCGGGAGGGTTGGCGATGAGCAGTTCTTC,CASSPSTSGRVGDEQFF
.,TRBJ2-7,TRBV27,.,TGTGCCAGCAGTTTTGGACAATCCTACGAGCAGTACTTC,CASSFGQSYEQYF
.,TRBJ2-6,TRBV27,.,TGTGCCAGCAGGGGACGCTCTGGGGCCAACGTCCTGACTTTC,CASRGRSGANVLTF
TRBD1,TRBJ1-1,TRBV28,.,TGTGCCAGCAGCCCAGGGGGTTGGACTGAAGCTTTCTTT,CASSPGGWTEAFF
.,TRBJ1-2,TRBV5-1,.,TGCGCCAGCAGCTTGCCGGGGCGGTGGGGCTACACCTTC,CASSLPGRWGYTF
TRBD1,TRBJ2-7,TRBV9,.,TGTGCCAGCAGCGCAGAGACAGGGGCCACCTACGAGCAGTACTTC,CASSAETGATYEQYF
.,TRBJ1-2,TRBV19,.,TGTGCCAGTAGTCCGGGACCTCAAAGGAATGGCTACACCTTC,CASSPGPQRNGYTF
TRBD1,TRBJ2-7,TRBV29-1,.,TGCAGCGCAGTACAGGGGTCTTTCTACGAGCAGTACTTC,CSAVQGSFYEQYF
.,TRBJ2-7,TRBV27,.,TGTGCCAGCAGTTCCCCGACTAGTCTAACCTACGAGCAGTACTTC,CASSSPTSLTYEQYF
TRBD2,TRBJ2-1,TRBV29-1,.,TGCAGCGTTGAAGATTCAGCGGGAGGGGACAATGAGCAGTTCTTC,CSVEDSAGGDNEQFF
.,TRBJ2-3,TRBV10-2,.,TGCGCCAGTTCTGCCATTCGGGATACGCAGTATTTT,CASSAIRDTQYF
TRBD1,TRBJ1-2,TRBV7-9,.,TGTGCCAGCAGCCCGCCGACGACAGGGGGCACTAACTATGGCTACACCTTC,CASSPPTTGGTNYGYTF
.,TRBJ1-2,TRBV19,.,TGTGCCAGTAAGGTCCATCTTCATGACGGCTACACCTTC,CASKVHLHDGYTF
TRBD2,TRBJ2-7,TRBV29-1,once,TGCAGCGTTGGGGGCGGGAGTCCCTACGAGCAGTACTTC,CSVGGGSPYEQYF
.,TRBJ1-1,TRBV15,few,TGTGCCACCAGCAGAGATAAGGCAGGGAACACTGAAGCTTTCTTT,CATSRDKAGNTEAFF
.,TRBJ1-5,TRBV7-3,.,TGTGCCAGCAGCTTAAAAACGCCTTATCAGCCCCAGCATTTT,CASSLKTPYQPQHF
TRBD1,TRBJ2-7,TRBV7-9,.,TGTGCCAGCAGCCTGGACAGGGCCTACGAGCAGTACTTC,CASSLDRAYEQYF
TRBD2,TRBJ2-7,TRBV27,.,TGTGCCAGCAGCCCCTCCCCCCCGGGACTAGCTAACGAGCAGTACTTC,CASSPSPPGLANEQYF
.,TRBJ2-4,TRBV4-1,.,TGCGCCAGCAGCCAAGATGATCGGGGGCCGGCCAAAAACATTCAGTACTTC,CASSQDDRGPAKNIQYF
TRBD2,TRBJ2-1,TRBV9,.,TGTGCCAGCAGCGTAGACTGGGCTAGCGGGAGGTTAAGCAATGAGCAGTTCTTC,CASSVDWASGRLSNEQFF
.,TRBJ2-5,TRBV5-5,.,TGTGCCAGCAGCTTGATGGGGGAAGAGACCCAGTACTTC,CASSLMGEETQYF
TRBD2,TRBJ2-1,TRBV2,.,TGTGCCAGCAGCCAAGGGGTCAGCGGGAGGGCCAAGTGGAATGAGCAGTTCTTC,CASSQGVSGRAKWNEQFF
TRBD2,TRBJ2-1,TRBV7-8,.,TGTGCCAGCAGCTTCCTAAGCGGGGCCGCTAATGAGCAGTTCTTC,CASSFLSGAANEQFF
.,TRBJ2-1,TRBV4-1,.,TGCGCCAGCAGCCAAGATCTGACCAACCTGCAGTTCTTC,CASSQDLTNLQFF
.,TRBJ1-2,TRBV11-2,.,TGTGCCAGCAGCTTAGTGGGCACCTACTATGGCTACACCTTC,CASSLVGTYYGYTF
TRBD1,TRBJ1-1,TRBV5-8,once,TGTGCCAGCAGCTTGGGTCAGACAGGGGCAGATGAAGCTTTCTTT,CASSLGQTGADEAFF
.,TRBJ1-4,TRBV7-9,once,TGTGCCAGCAGCCGGACTTCAGGGAGGCCCGATAATGAAAAACTGTTTTTT,CASSRTSGRPDNEKLFF
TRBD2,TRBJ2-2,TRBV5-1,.,TGCGCCAGCAGCTTGGTATCTCAGCGGGAACACACCGGGGAGCTGTTTTTT,CASSLVSQREHTGELFF
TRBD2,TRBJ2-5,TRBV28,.,TGTGCCAGCAGTCTCGGGACTAGCGGGAGGAAGGACCAAGAGACCCAGTACTTC,CASSLGTSGRKDQETQYF